A single sample is the source of the 20 T cell receptor beta chains below, sequenced in a study of patients and donors after allogeneic stem cell transplantation. MiXCR, applied by TCRdb to the RT-PCR reads, yields one record per CDR3 protein. This sample has over 400,000 distinct CDR3 sequences, with roughly 17% found just once. The sequenced material came from blood, either unsorted or a sorted T cell fraction (not recorded which). The source is a human donor who was either an allogeneic HSCT recipient or a stem cell or donor lymphocyte infusion donor (not recorded which). It is not recorded whose cells these are; they may come from a transplant donor.

J is TRBJ1-6 and V is TRBV14; D call uncertain. Looked up from germline, CDR1 is SGHDN and CDR2 is FVKESK. Deletions cut 1 base from V and 9 bases from J, with 4 bases between. The CDR3 spans 12 residues. The CDR3 loop is CASSQVRSPLHF. CDR3 nucleotides: TGTGCCAGCAGCCAAGTCCGTTCACCCCTCCACTTT.

This chain links TRBV4-1 with TRBJ1-2, with 9 bases fitting TRBD1. Looked up from germline, CDR1 is MGHRA and CDR2 is YSYEKL. The CDR3 has 15 amino acids. V lost 0 bases, J lost 2 bases, and 1 base stayed unmatched. CDR3 sequence (DNA): TGCGCCAGCAGCCAAGAAACAGGGGGCAACTATGGCTACACCTTC. Its protein is CASSQETGGNYGYTF.

In its sample, this clonotype was seen many times. This chain uses TRBV9 with TRBJ2-3; D is unresolved. Germline CDR1 is SGDLS and CDR2 is YYNGEE. The V end was cut by 0 bases, the J end by 2 bases, with 7 bases between. The CDR3 runs to 14 residues. The CDR3 coding sequence is TGTGCCAGCAGCGTAGAACCGGCCACAGATACGCAGTATTTT. Translating it yields CASSVEPATDTQYF. The variable domain in full, completed from reference TRBV9 and TRBJ2-3, reads DSGVTQTPKHLITATGQRVTLRCSPRSGDLSVYWYQQSLDQGLQFLIQYYNGEERAKGNILERFSAQQFPDLHSELNLSSLELGDSALYFCASSVEPATDTQYFGPGTRLTVL.

This clonotype was seen a few times. CDR3 coding DNA: TGTGCCAGCTCACCACCGGGACTAGCGGGAGAGAGGACAGATACGCAGTATTTT. It specifies CASSPPGLAGERTDTQYF. V usage is TRBV18 and J usage is TRBJ2-3, with 14 bases lining up with TRBD2. The CDR3 contains 18 residues. Germline trimming cut 0 bases from V and 3 bases from J; bases unmatched to any gene: 5. The germline V gene encodes CDR1 KGHSH and CDR2 LQKENI.

This clonotype turned up a few times. The chain combines TRBV6-1 with TRBJ2-7; TRBD1 agrees at 10 bases. This CDR3 spans 14 amino acids. The germline V gene has CDR1 MNHNS and CDR2 SASEGT. Unmatched junction bases numbered 9, after V lost 6 bases and J lost 7 bases. CDR3 sequence reads: CASSRQGATGEQYF. The CDR3 nucleotides read TGTGCCAGCAGCAGACAGGGGGCGACGGGGGAGCAGTACTTC.

The chain recombines TRBV19 with TRBJ2-1; 13 bases match TRBD2. The CDR3 has 18 amino acids. Germline V lookup: CDR1 LNHDA, CDR2 SQIVND (reference sequence). V was pared by 3 bases and J by 7 bases, with 12 bases of the junction left unmatched. The CDR3 DNA follows: TGTGCCAGTAGTATTGTACTAGCGGGAGGGCCATTAGAAAATGAGCAGTTCTTC. It translates to CASSIVLAGGPLENEQFF. Drawing the rest from reference TRBV19 and TRBJ2-1, the complete variable domain is DGGITQSPKYLFRKEGQNVTLSCEQNLNHDAMYWYRQDPGQGLRLIYYSQIVNDFQKGDIAEGYSVSREKKESFPLTVTSAQKNPTAFYLCASSIVLAGGPLENEQFFGPGTRLTVL.

This clonotype was counted only a few times. V gene TRBV9 combines with J gene TRBJ2-3; tentatively, D is TRBD2 (6 bases). The CDR3 spans 13 residues. Looked up from germline, CDR1 is SGDLS and CDR2 is YYNGEE. V gave up 1 base and J gave up 6 bases, with 9 bases separating them. The CDR3 loop is CASSVLAGDTQYF. DNA of the CDR3: TGTGCCAGCAGCGTATTGGCGGGGGATACGCAGTATTTT.

The chain joins TRBV20-1 to TRBJ2-3, with D possibly being TRBD2 (6 bases). V lost 1 base and J lost 3, with 8 bases in between. The V gene's germline CDR1 is DFQATT and CDR2 SNEGSKA (reference sequence). This CDR3 is 13 amino acids long. CDR3 DNA: TGCAGTGCTAGAGCTAGCGCTACAGATACGCAGTATTTT. Translating it yields CSARASATDTQYF.

A few counts support this clonotype. The gene calls are TRBV3-1 and TRBJ2-7; the D gene could be TRBD1 or TRBD2 (5 bases each). V lost 1 base to trimming and J lost 6 bases, with 16 bases between them. CDR3 size: 15 residues. Germline-derived CDR1 and CDR2 are LGHDT and YNNKEL (reference sequence). The chain's CDR3 is CASSQAGTAKSEQYF. The CDR3 region has the DNA TGTGCCAGCAGCCAAGCCGGGACCGCCAAGAGCGAGCAGTACTTC.

The chain employs TRBV21-1 and TRBJ2-7. TRBV21-1 represents a pseudogene. This CDR3 spans 14 amino acids. The DNA of the CDR3 is TGTGCCAGCAGCCTCAGGTCTAGCTCCTACGAGCAGTACTTC. Amino acid sequence: CASSLRSSSYEQYF.

The chain has TRBV4-1 and TRBJ2-2; 7 bases map to TRBD2. V dropped 6 bases and J dropped 7; count of bases not matched to a gene: 2. CDR3 length: 12 amino acids. Germline V gene lookup returns CDR1 MGHRA and CDR2 YSYEKL. The CDR3 loop is CASRTGGGELFF. CDR3 DNA sequence: TGCGCCAGCAGGACGGGGGGCGGGGAGCTGTTTTTT.

Here the CDR3 DNA reads TGTGCCAGCAGCCAAGATTTTTTCTCCCGGGATACGCAGTATTTT. Its protein is CASSQDFFSRDTQYF. The V gene is TRBV4-2, the J gene TRBJ2-3; D ambiguous. V was cut by 0 bases and J by 6 bases, with 13 bases left in between. The CDR3 totals 15 residues. Germline V CDR1 and CDR2: LGHNA, YNFKEQ.

This clonotype was detected a few times. This sequence joins TRBV7-6 and TRBJ2-3, with TRBD2 matching over 14 bases. Germline V gene sequence: CDR1 SGHVS, CDR2 FNYEAQ. The CDR3 covers 18 residues. The junction had 7 bases not matched to a gene; V was cut back by 2 bases and J by 3 bases. CDR3 in amino acids: CASSLPTSGGAETDTQYF. The CDR3 nucleotides read TGTGCCAGCAGCTTACCGACTAGCGGGGGGGCGGAAACAGATACGCAGTATTTT.

The chain links TRBV20-1 to TRBJ2-2; TRBD1 is a possible D gene (6 bases). The CDR3 consists of 13 residues. Trimming took 3 bases from V and 6 from J, leaving 11 bases between them. The germline V gene encodes CDR1 DFQATT and CDR2 SNEGSKA (reference sequence). The CDR3 DNA reads TGCAGTGCTAGGGGGGACAAGTCCGGGGAGCTGTTTTTT. Protein: CSARGDKSGELFF.

This clonotype was picked up a small number of times. Here the CDR3 DNA reads TGTGCCAGCAGCTTAGCGGGGTCGGGTACCTACGAGCAGTACTTC. Its translation is CASSLAGSGTYEQYF. This chain links TRBV7-2 with TRBJ2-7, with no clear D. Deletions cut 0 bases from V and 2 bases from J, with 11 bases between. The CDR3 loop spans 15 amino acids. Germline CDR1 and CDR2: SGHTA and FQGNSA.

This clonotype turned up a few times. The V call is TRBV5-1, the J call TRBJ2-7; a weak D match, TRBD2 (5 bases). The CDR3 runs 13 residues. The germline CDR1 and CDR2 sequences are SGHRS and YFSETQ. Trimming cost V 7 bases and J 4 bases, with 15 bases left between them. The CDR3 spells CASRLGWEYEQYF. The CDR3, as DNA: TGCGCCAGCCGCCTGGGGTGGGAGTACGAGCAGTACTTC.

V and J are TRBV5-1 and TRBJ1-2, with a tentative D call TRBD1 (5 bases). This CDR3 is built from 14 residues. V shed 4 bases and J shed 2 bases, with 12 bases lying between them. CDR1 and CDR2 (germline): SGHRS, YFSETQ. The CDR3 coding sequence is TGCGCCAGCAGCCCGGACACTGCCAACTATGGCTACACCTTC. Translated: CASSPDTANYGYTF.

This clonotype was seen repeatedly, ten times or more. The J gene is TRBJ2-1, the V gene TRBV5-1; no definite D call. CDR1 is SGHRS, CDR2 YFSETQ, per germline. V was clipped by 0 bases and J by 8 bases, with 12 bases between them. The CDR3 contains 14 residues. This chain's CDR3 is CASSLASVADEQFF. The CDR3 DNA is TGCGCCAGCAGCTTGGCCAGCGTCGCCGATGAGCAGTTCTTC.

A few counts support this clonotype. V gene TRBV20-1 combines with J gene TRBJ1-2; tentatively, D is TRBD1 (5 bases). The germline V and J ends were trimmed by 4 bases and 2 bases, with 17 bases remaining between them. The length of the CDR3 is 15 residues. CDR1 and CDR2 from the germline V gene are DFQATT and SNEGSKA (reference sequence). CDR3 nucleotide sequence: TGCAGTGCTAAAGACCGGGACGGGCAGAACTATGGCTACACCTTC. Its translation is CSAKDRDGQNYGYTF.

This clonotype was found a few times. The chain joins TRBV20-1 to TRBJ2-1; D might be TRBD2 (6 bases). Between the trimmed V and J ends, which lost 4 bases and 2 bases, there was a span of 18 bases. The CDR3 contains 16 residues. Germline V gene sequence: CDR1 DFQATT, CDR2 SNEGSKA (reference sequence). CDR3 residues: CSAIPDRLAPYNEQFF. CDR3 sequence (DNA): TGCAGTGCTATTCCCGACCGGCTAGCGCCCTACAATGAGCAGTTCTTC.